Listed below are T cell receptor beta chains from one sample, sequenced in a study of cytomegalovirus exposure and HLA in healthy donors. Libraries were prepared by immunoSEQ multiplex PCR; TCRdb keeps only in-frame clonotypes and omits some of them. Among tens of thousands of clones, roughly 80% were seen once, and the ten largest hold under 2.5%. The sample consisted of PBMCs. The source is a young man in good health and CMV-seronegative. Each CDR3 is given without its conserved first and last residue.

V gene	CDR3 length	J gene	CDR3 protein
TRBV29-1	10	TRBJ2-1	SVTGDYNEQF
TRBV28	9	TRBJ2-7	ASSFRYEQY
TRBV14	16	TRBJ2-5	ASSQPGLAGGGQETQY
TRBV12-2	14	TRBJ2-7	ASRLVASGVSYEQY
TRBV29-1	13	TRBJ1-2	SVEDPGREERGYT
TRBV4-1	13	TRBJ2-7	ASSIGLAGTYEQY
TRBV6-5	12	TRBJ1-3	ASRMDRVQNTIY
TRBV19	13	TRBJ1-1	ASRLESKTGEEAF
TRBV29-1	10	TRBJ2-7	LGAGGIYEQY
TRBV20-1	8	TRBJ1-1	SVYRGVAF
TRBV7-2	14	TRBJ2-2	ASSTSTSGSTGELF
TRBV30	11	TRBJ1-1	AWTKSMNTEAF
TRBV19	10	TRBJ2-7	ATGTASYEQY
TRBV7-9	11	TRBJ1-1	ASSLRGSQEAF
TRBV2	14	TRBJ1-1	ASSAHRGRVNTEAF
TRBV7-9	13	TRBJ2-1	ASSIGLAGNNEQF
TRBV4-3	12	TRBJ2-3	ASSHAGGTDTQY
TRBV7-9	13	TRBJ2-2	ASSLDHRRTGELF
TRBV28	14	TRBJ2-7	ASSRGASGGPGEQY
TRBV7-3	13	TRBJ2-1	ASSRKHRDYNEQF
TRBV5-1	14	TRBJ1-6	ASSDRGSSYNSPLH
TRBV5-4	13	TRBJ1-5	ASSKGQGRNQPQH
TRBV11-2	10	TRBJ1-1	ASSFTSRRAF
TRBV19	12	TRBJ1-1	ASEHRGTASEAF